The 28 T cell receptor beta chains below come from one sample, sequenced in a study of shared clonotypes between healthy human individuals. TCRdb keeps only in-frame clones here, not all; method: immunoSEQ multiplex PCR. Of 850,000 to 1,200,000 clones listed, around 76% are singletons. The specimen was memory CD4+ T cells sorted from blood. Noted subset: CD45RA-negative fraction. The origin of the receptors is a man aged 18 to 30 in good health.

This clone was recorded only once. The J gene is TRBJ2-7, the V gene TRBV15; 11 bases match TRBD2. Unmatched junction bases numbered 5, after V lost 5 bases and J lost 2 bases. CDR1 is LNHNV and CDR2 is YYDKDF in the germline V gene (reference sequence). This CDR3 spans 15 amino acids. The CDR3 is CATSGGTSGTYEQYF. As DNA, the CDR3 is TGTGCCACCAGCGGCGGGACTAGCGGAACCTACGAGCAGTACTTC.

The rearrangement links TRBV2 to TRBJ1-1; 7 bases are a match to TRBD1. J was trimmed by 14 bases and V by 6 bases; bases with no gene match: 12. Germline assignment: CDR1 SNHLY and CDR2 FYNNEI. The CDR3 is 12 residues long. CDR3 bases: TGTGCCAGCAGGTCGACAGGGAAGAGGCCCTTCTTT. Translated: CASRSTGKRPFF.

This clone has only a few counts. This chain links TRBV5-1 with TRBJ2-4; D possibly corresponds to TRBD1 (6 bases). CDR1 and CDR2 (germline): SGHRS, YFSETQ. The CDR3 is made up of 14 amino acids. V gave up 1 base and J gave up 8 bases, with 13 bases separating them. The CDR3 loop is CASSLTGQGDIQYF. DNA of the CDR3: TGCGCCAGCAGCTTGACGGGACAAGGGGACATTCAGTACTTC.

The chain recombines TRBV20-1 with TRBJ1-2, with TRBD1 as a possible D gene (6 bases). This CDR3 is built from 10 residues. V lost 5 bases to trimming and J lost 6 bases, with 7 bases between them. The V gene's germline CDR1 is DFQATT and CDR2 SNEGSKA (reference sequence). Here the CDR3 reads CSAGGHGYTF. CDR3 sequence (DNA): TGCAGTGCTGGGGGCCATGGCTACACCTTC.

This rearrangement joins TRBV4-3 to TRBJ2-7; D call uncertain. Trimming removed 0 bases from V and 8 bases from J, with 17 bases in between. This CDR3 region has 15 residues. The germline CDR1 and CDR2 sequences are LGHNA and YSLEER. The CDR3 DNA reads TGCGCCAGCAGCCAAGATCTTCTTCGCGATACCAAGCAGTACTTC. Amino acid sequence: CASSQDLLRDTKQYF.

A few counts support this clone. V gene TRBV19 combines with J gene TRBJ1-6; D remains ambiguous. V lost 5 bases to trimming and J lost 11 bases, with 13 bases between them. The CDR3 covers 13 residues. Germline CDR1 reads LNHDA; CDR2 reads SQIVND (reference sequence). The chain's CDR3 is CASSVLGDTPLHF. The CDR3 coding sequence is TGTGCCAGTAGTGTCCTTGGCGATACACCCCTCCACTTT.

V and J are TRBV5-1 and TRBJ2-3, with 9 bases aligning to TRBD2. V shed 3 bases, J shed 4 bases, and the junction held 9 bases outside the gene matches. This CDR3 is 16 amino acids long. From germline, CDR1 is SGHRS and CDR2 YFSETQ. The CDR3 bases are TGCGCCAGCAGCTGGGGAACTAGCGGGCGCCCAGATACGCAGTATTTT. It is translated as CASSWGTSGRPDTQYF.

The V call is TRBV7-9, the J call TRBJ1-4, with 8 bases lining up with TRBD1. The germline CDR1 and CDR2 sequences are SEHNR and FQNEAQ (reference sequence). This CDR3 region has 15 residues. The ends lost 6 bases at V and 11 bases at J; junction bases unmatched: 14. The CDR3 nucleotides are TGTGCCAGCAGGTCTTCTACAGCCCAGGGGGCGAAACTGTTTTTT. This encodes CASRSSTAQGAKLFF.

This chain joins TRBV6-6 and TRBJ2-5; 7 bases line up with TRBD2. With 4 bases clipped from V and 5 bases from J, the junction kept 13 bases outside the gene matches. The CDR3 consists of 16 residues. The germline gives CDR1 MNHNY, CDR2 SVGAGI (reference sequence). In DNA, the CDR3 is TGTGCCAGCAGTTCCCCTCCACAGCGGGGAAGTGAGACCCAGTACTTC. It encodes CASSSPPQRGSETQYF.

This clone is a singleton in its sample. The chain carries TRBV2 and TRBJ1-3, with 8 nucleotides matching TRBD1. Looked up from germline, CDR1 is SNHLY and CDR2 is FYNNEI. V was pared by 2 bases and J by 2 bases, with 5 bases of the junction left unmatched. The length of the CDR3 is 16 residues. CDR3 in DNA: TGTGCCAGCAGTGAACTTGGACAGGGAACTGGAAACACCATATATTTT. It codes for CASSELGQGTGNTIYF.

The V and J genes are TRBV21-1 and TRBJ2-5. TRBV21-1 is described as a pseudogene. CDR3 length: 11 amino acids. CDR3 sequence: CASSNPETQYF. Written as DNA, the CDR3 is TGTGCCAGCAGCAACCCAGAGACCCAGTACTTC.

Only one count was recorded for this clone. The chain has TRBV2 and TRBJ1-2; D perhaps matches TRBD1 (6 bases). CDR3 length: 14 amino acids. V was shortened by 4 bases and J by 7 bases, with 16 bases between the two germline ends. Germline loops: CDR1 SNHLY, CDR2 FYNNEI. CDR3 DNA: TGTGCCAGCAGTGGGTTACAGGGCTGGAGTGGCTACACCTTC. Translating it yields CASSGLQGWSGYTF. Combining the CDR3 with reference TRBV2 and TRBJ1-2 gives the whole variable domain EPEVTQTPSHQVTQMGQEVILRCVPISNHLYFYWYRQILGQKVEFLVSFYNNEISEKSEIFDDQFSVERPDGSNFTLKIRSTKLEDSAMYFCASSGLQGWSGYTFGSGTRLTVV.

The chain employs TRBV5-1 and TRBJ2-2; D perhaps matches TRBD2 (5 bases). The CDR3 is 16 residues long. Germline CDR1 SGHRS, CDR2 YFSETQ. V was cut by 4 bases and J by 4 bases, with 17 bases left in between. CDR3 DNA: TGCGCCAGCAGCCCCACCCCGGGGTTTGGCACCGGGGAGCTGTTTTTT. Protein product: CASSPTPGFGTGELFF. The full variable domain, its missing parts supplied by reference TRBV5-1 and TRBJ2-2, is KAGVTQTPRYLIKTRGQQVTLSCSPISGHRSVSWYQQTPGQGLQFLFEYFSETQRNKGNFPGRFSGRQFSNSRSEMNVSTLELGDSALYLCASSPTPGFGTGELFFGEGSRLTVL.

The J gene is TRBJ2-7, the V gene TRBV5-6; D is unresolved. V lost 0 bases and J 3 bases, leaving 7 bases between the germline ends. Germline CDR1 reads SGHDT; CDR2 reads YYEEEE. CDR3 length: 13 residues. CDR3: CASSLGSYYEQYF. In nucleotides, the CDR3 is TGTGCCAGCAGCTTGGGCTCCTACTACGAGCAGTACTTC.

The CDR3 coding sequence is TGTGCCAGCAGTTCCGCGGCGGGCCCGCTTTCCTACGAGCAGTACTTC. Encoded protein: CASSSAAGPLSYEQYF. The chain is built from TRBV6-5 and TRBJ2-7; D might be TRBD2 (5 bases). V shed 4 bases and J shed 1 base, with 17 bases lying between them. Per germline, CDR1 MNHEY and CDR2 SVGAGI. The CDR3 runs to 16 residues.

CDR3 in DNA: TGTGCCAGCAGCCGCGGGTGGATCTACGAGCAGTACTTC. This codes for CASSRGWIYEQYF. The chain is built from TRBV11-2 and TRBJ2-7, with D possibly being TRBD2 (5 bases). The V end lost 5 bases, the J end lost 3 bases, and 11 bases lay between the germline ends. Per germline, CDR1 SGHAT and CDR2 FQNNGV. This CDR3 spans 13 amino acids.

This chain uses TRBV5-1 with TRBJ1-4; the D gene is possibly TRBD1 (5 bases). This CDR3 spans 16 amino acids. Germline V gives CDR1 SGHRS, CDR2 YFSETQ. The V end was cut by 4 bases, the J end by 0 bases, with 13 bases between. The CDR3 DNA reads TGCGCCAGCAGCCCGACGCAGGGTGCAACTAATGAAAAACTGTTTTTT. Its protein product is CASSPTQGATNEKLFF. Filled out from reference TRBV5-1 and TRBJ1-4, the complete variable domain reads KAGVTQTPRYLIKTRGQQVTLSCSPISGHRSVSWYQQTPGQGLQFLFEYFSETQRNKGNFPGRFSGRQFSNSRSEMNVSTLELGDSALYLCASSPTQGATNEKLFFGSGTQLSVL.

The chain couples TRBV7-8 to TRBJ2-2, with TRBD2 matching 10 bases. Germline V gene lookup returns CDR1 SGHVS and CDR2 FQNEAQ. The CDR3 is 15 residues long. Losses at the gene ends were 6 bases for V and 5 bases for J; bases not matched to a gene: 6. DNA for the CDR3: TGTGCCAGCAGGCGTAGCGGGGGGTCTACCGGGGAGCTGTTTTTT. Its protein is CASRRSGGSTGELFF. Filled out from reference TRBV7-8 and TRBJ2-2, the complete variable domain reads GAGVSQSPRYKVAKRGQDVALRCDPISGHVSLFWYQQALGQGPEFLTYFQNEAQLDKSGLPSDRFFAERPEGSVSTLKIQRTQQEDSAVYLCASRRSGGSTGELFFGEGSRLTVL.

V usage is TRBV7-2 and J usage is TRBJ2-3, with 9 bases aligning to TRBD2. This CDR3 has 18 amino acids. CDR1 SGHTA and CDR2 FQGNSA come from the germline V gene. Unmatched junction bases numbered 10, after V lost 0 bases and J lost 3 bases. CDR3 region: CASSLALAGGPRTDTQYF. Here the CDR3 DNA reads TGTGCCAGCAGCTTAGCGCTGGCGGGAGGGCCGAGAACAGATACGCAGTATTTT.

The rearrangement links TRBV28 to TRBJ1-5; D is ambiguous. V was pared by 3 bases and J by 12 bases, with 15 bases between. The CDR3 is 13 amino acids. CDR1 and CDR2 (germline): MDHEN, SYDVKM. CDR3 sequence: CASSFSSKRIQHF. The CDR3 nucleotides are TGTGCCAGCAGTTTTTCTAGTAAGCGGATCCAGCATTTT.

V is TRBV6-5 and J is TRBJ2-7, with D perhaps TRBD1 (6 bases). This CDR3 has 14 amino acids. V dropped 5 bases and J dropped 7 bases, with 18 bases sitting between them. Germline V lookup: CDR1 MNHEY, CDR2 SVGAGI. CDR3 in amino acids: CASSRQEASGEQYF. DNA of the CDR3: TGTGCCAGCAGTCGACAGGAGGCTTCGGGGGAGCAGTACTTC.

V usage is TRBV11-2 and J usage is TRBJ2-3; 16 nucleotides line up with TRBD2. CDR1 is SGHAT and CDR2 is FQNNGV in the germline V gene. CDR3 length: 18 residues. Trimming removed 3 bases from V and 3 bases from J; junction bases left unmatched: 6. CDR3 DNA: TGTGCCAGCAGCTTTATAGGGGGACTAGCGGGAGGGACAGATACGCAGTATTTT. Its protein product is CASSFIGGLAGGTDTQYF.

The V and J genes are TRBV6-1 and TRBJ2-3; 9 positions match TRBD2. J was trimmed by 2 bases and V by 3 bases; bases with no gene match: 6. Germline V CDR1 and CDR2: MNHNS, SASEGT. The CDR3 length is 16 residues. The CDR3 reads CASSDQAGGYTDTQYF. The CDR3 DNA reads TGTGCCAGCAGTGACCAAGCGGGGGGATACACAGATACGCAGTATTTT.

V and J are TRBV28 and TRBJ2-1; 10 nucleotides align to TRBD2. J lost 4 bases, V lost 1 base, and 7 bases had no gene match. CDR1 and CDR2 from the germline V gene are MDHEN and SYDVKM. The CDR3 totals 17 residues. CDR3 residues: CASSLLVTSGPYNEQFF. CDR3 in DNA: TGTGCCAGCAGTTTATTGGTGACTAGCGGGCCATACAATGAGCAGTTCTTC.

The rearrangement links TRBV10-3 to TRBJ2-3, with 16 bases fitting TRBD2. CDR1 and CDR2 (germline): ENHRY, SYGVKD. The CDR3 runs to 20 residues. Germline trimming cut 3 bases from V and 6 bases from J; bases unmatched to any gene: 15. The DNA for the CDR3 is TGTGCCATCAGTGATGCGAGTCCCGGGACTAGCGGGAGGGCGGCCGATACGCAGTATTTT. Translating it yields CAISDASPGTSGRAADTQYF.

The CDR3, as DNA: TGTGCCAGCAGCTCCGGACAGCTCGGGGCGGGTGAAGCTTTCTTT. Residues: CASSSGQLGAGEAFF. The V call is TRBV7-3, the J call TRBJ1-1; perhaps TRBD1 as D (6 bases). The CDR3 length is 15 residues. Germline V gives CDR1 SGHTA, CDR2 FQGTGA. Trimming took 4 bases from V and 7 from J, leaving 19 bases between them. The entire variable domain, with the rest obtained from reference TRBV7-3 and TRBJ1-1, is as follows: GAGVSQTPSNKVTEKGKYVELRCDPISGHTALYWYRQSLGQGPEFLIYFQGTGAADDSGLPNDRFFAVRPEGSVSTLKIQRTERGDSAVYLCASSSGQLGAGEAFFGQGTRLTVV.

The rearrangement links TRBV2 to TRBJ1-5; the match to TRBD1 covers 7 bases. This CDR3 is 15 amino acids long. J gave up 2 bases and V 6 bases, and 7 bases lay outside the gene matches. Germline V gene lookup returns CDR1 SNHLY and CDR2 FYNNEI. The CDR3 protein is CASSQGGEGNQPQHF. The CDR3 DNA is TGTGCCAGCAGCCAGGGGGGGGAGGGCAATCAGCCCCAGCATTTT.

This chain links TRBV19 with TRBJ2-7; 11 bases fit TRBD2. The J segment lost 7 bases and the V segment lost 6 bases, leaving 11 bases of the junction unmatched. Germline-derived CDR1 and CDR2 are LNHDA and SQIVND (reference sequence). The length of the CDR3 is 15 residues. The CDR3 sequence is CASSSMGLADDEQYF. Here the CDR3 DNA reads TGTGCCAGTAGCTCGATGGGACTAGCGGATGATGAGCAGTACTTC.